This TCR beta chain was sequenced for a study of CD8+ T cells in alopecia areata. This CDR3 region has 13 residues. Germline values: CDR1 SGHTA, CDR2 FQGNSA. Trimming stripped 2 bases from V and 6 bases from J, with 8 bases between. Treatment in this sample: oral pan-JAK inhibitor, 5-10 mg twice daily. The sample holds a few counts of this clone. RNA, once extracted, was reverse transcribed into cDNA for use as the sequencing template. Sequencing was performed with immunoSEQ multiplex PCR; in TCRdb, only in-frame clones are kept and a portion is missing. The sample includes about 290,000 clones, roughly 64% of them seen just once.

The chain joins TRBV7-2 to TRBJ1-5; D is undetermined. The TCR sequence derives from a human donor with alopecia areata. Sequenced here: CD4+ T cells sorted from blood, sampled at week 24, from a patient treated with tofacitinib. CDR3 residues: CASSLQEVQPQHF. DNA for the CDR3: TGTGCCAGCAGCTTACAAGAAGTTCAGCCCCAGCATTTT.